This record covers a single T cell receptor beta chain. This entry comes from a study of blood T cell repertoires in COVID-19. Per the original data handling: Cell counts per sample came from amplifying reference gene primers. Sequenced by immunoSEQ multiplex PCR; TCRdb stores in-frame clones only, minus some. The V and J calls and clone size were taken over from that table, and D and trimming were inferred from the DNA. Of 70,000 to 95,000 clones in the sample, about 90% were seen once. V lost 0 bases to trimming and J lost 1 base, with 14 bases between them. Per germline, CDR1 SGHAT and CDR2 FQDESV (reference sequence). The CDR3 is 17 amino acids.

This receptor was taken from a woman of 80 years or more with acute or convalescent COVID-19. This chain connects TRBV11-1 to TRBJ2-3; possibly TRBD2 for D (5 bases). Sequencing was done on a sample of peripheral blood. The DNA of the CDR3 is TGTGCCAGCAGCTTAGCCCCCTCCGGGATCGGCACAGATACGCAGTATTTT. Translating gives CASSLAPSGIGTDTQYF.